The clone carrying this T cell receptor (beta chain) was observed a handful of times. Antigen: not known. These data originate in a study of beta chain features in type 1 diabetes. At the level of the study: What patients shared with healthy donors was a similar profile of age, gender and cell yields. General study results and limits: Significant though moderate, a shortening of TCRB CDR3s appeared in all four CD4+ subsets of Type 1 diabetes patients. Among patients, naive, central memory and Treg TCRB repertoires appeared more similar than among healthy donors.

The germline gives CDR1 SEHNR, CDR2 FQNEAQ (reference sequence). Trimming took 6 bases from V and 3 from J; bases not matched to a gene: 7. The CDR3 sequence is 15 residues long. Cells sorted by CD45RO/CCR7/CD25/CD127/CD95/CD27 comprised CD4+ naive, central memory, regulatory and stem cell-like memory cells. Sequenced material consisted of expressed TCRB transcripts (all of the isolated RNA was reverse transcribed). Clones were read by immunoSEQ multiplex PCR, and TCRdb kept only the in-frame ones, dropping some. Of 250,000 to 350,000 clones listed, 12% to 15% were seen once; the top ten hold approximately 7%.

Sequences were obtained from central memory CD4+ T cells from blood. V is TRBV7-9 and J is TRBJ1-4; TRBD1 agrees at 7 bases. The clonotype originates from a man aged 30 to 39 in good health. The CDR3 is CASSPGGSANEKLFF. The CDR3 coding sequence is TGTGCCAGCAGTCCAGGGGGATCGGCTAATGAAAAACTGTTTTTT.